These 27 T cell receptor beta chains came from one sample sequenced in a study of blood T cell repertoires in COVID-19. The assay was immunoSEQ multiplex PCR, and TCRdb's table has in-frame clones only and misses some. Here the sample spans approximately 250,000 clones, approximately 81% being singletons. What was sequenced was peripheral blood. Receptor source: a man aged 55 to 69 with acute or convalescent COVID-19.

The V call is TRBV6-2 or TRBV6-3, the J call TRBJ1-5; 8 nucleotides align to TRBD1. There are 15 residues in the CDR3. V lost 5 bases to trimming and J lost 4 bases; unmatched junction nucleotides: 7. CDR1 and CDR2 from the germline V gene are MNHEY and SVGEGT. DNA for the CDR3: TGTGCCAGCAGTAAAACAGGGGGTTGGAATCAGCCCCAGCATTTT. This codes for CASSKTGGWNQPQHF.

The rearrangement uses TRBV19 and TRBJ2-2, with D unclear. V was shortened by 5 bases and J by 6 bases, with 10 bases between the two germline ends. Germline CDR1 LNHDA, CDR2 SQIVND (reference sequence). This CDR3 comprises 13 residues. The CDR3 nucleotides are TGTGCCAGTAGTTTTAGACAAGCCGGGGAGCTGTTTTTT. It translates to CASSFRQAGELFF.

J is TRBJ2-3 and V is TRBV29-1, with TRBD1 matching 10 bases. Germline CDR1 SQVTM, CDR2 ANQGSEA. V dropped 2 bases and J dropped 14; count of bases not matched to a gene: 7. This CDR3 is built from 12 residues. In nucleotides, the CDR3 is TGCAGCGTTGAACAAGCGACAGGGGGCCCGTATTTT. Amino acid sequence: CSVEQATGGPYF.

The CDR3: CASSPYTNTEAFF. As DNA, the CDR3 is TGTGCCAGCTCACCCTATACTAACACTGAAGCTTTCTTT. The genes are TRBV18 and TRBJ1-1, with D hard to call. The CDR3 extends over 13 amino acids. Germline lookup yields CDR1 KGHSH and CDR2 LQKENI. With 3 bases removed from V and 2 bases from J, the gap between germline ends came to 7 bases. Full variable domain (remainder filled in from reference TRBV18 and TRBJ1-1): NAGVMQNPRHLVRRRGQEARLRCSPMKGHSHVYWYRQLPEEGLKFMVYLQKENIIDESGMPKERFSAEFPKEGPSILRIQQVVRGDSAAYFCASSPYTNTEAFFGQGTRLTVV.

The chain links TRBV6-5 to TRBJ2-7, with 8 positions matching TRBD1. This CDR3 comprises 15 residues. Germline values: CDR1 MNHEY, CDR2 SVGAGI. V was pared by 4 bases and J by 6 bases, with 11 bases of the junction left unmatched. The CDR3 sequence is CASSSSPDRALEQYF. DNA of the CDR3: TGTGCCAGCAGTTCTTCCCCGGACAGGGCTCTCGAGCAGTACTTC.

This CDR3 reads CASSLEGHTEAFF. The CDR3 coding sequence is TGTGCCAGCAGTCTGGAGGGCCACACTGAAGCTTTCTTT. The chain carries TRBV6-4 and TRBJ1-1, with D uncertain. Germline CDR1 reads MRHNA; CDR2 reads SNTAGT. The V gene lost 5 bases and the J gene lost 3 bases, with 10 bases spanning the gap. CDR3 length: 13 residues.

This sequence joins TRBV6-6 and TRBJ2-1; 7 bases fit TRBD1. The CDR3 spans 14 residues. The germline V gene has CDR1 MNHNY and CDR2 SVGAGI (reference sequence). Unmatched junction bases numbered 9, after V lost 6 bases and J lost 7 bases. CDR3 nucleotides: TGTGCCAGCAGAGACAGGGTTCTAGAAAATGAGCAGTTCTTC. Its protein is CASRDRVLENEQFF.

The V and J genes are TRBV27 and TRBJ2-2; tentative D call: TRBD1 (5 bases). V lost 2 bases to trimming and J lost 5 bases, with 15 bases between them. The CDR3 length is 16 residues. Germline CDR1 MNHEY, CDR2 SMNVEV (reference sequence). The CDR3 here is CASSLNTQGWTGELFF. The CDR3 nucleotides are TGTGCCAGCAGTTTAAATACGCAGGGATGGACCGGGGAGCTGTTTTTT.

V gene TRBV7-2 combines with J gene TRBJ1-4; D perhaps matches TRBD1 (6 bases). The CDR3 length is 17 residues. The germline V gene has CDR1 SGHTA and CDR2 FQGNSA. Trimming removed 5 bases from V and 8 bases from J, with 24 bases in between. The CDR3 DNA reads TGTGCCAGCAGCCCTGGGGGGGCCCTCGGAGTTCGAGAAAAACTGTTTTTT. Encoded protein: CASSPGGALGVREKLFF.

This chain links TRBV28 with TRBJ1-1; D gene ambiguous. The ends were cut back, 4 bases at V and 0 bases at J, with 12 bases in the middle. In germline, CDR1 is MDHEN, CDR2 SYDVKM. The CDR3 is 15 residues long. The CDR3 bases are TGTGCCAGCAGTTGGTACAGCCACATGAACACTGAAGCTTTCTTT. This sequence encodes CASSWYSHMNTEAFF.

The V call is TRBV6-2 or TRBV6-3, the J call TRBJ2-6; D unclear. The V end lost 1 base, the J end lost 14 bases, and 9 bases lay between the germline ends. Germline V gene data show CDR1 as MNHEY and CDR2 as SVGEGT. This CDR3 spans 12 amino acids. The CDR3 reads CASSYYQNILTF. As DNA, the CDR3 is TGTGCCAGCAGTTACTACCAGAACATCCTGACTTTC.

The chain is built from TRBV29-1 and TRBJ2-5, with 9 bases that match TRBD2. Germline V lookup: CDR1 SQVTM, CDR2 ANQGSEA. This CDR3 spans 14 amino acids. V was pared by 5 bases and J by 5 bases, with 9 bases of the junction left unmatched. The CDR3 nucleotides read TGCAGCGTTAATGGCGGGGGGGCCGGGGAGACCCAGTACTTC. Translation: CSVNGGGAGETQYF.

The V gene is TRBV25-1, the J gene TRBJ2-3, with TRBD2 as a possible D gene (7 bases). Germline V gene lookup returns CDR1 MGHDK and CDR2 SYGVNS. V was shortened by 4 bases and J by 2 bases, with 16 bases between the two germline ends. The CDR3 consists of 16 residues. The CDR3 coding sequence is TGTGCCAGCAGTGCCGGCATGGGGGGGCCCACAGATACGCAGTATTTT. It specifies CASSAGMGGPTDTQYF.

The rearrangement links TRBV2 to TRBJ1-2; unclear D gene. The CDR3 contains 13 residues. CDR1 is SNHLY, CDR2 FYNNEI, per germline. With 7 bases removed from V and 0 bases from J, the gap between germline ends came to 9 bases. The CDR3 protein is CASTKTPNYGYTF. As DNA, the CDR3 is TGTGCCAGCACCAAGACACCTAACTATGGCTACACCTTC. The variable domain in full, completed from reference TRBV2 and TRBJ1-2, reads EPEVTQTPSHQVTQMGQEVILRCVPISNHLYFYWYRQILGQKVEFLVSFYNNEISEKSEIFDDQFSVERPDGSNFTLKIRSTKLEDSAMYFCASTKTPNYGYTFGSGTRLTVV.

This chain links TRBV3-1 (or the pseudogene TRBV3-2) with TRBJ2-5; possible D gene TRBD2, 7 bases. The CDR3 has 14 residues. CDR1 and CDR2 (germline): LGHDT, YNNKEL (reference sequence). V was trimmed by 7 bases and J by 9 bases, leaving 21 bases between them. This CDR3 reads CASTQREGVRAQYF. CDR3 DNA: TGTGCCAGCACTCAAAGGGAGGGGGTCCGGGCCCAGTACTTC.

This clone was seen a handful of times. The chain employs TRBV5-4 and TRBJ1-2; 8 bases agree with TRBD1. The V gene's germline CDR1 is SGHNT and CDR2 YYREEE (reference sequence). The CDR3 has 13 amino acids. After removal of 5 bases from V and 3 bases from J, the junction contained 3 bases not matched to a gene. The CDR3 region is CASSSTGDYGYTF. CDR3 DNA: TGTGCCAGCAGTTCGACAGGGGACTATGGCTACACCTTC.

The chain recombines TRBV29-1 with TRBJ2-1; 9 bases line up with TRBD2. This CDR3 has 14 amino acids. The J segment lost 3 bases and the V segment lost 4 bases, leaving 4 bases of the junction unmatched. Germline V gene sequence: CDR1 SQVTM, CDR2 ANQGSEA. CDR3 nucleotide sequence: TGCAGCGTTGGGGGAGCGGGAGGCTACAATGAGCAGTTCTTC. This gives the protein CSVGGAGGYNEQFF.

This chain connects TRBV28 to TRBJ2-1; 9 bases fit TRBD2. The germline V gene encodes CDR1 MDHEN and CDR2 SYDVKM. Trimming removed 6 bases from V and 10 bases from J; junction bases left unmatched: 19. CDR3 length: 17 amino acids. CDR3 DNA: TGTGCCAGCAGCCTTACCCCCACGAGGGCGGGAGGGTACGAGCAGTTCTTC. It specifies CASSLTPTRAGGYEQFF.

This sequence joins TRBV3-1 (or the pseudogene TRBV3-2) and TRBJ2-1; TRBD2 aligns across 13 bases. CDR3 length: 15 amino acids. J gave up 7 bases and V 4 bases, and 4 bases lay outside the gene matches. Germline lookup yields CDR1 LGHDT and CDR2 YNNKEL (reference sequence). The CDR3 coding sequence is TGTGCCAGCAGCCGTACTAGCGGGAGGGGGAATGAGCAGTTCTTC. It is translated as CASSRTSGRGNEQFF.

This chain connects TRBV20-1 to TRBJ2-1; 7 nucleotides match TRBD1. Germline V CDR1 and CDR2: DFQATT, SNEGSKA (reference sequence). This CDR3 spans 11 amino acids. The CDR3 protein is CSGQVYNEQFF. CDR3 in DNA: TGCAGCGGACAGGTTTACAATGAGCAGTTCTTC.

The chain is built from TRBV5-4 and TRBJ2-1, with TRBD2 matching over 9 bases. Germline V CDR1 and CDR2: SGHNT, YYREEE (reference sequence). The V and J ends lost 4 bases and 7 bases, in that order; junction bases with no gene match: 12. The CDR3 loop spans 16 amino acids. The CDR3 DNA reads TGTGCCAGCAGCGGGCTTCCTGGGCGGGAGGGTAATGAGCAGTTCTTC. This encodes CASSGLPGREGNEQFF. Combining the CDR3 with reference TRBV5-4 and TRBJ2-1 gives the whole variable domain ETGVTQSPTHLIKTRGQQVTLRCSSQSGHNTVSWYQQALGQGPQFIFQYYREEENGRGNFPPRFSGLQFPNYSSELNVNALELDDSALYLCASSGLPGREGNEQFFGPGTRLTVL.

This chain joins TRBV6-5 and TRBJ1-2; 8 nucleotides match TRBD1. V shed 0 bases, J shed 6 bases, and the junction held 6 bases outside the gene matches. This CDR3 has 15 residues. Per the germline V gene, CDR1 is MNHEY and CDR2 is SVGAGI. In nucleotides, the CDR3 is TGTGCCAGCAGTTACTCGGCAGGGGGCACGAATGGCTACACCTTC. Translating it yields CASSYSAGGTNGYTF.

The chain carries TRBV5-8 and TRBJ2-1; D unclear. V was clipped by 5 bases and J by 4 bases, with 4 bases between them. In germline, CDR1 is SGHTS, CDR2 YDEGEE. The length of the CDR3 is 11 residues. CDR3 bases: TGTGCCAGCAGTCTGTACAATGAGCAGTTCTTC. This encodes CASSLYNEQFF.

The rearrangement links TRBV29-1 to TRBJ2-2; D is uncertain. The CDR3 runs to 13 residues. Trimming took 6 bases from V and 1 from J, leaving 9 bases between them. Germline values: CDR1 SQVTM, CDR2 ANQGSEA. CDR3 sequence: CSVETENTGELFF. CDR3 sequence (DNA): TGCAGCGTGGAGACTGAGAACACCGGGGAGCTGTTTTTT.

CDR3 sequence reads: CASSQAGGYRGYTF. As DNA, the CDR3 is TGTGCCAGCAGCCAAGCAGGGGGATATCGGGGCTACACCTTC. The V call is TRBV14, the J call TRBJ1-2; 7 positions agree with TRBD1. J lost 8 bases, V lost 1 base, and 7 bases had no gene match. From germline, CDR1 is SGHDN and CDR2 FVKESK. The CDR3 is 14 residues long.

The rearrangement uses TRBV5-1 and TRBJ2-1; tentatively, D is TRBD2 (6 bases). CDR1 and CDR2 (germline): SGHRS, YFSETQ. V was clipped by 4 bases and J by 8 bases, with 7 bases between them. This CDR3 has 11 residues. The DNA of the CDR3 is TGCGCCAGCAGCCCGGGGGATGAGCAGTTCTTC. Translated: CASSPGDEQFF.

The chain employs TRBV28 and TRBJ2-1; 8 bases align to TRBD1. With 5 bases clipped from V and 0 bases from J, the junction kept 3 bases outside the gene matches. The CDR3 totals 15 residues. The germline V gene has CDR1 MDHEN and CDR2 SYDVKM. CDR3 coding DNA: TGTGCCAGCAGTCCTACAGGGGGCTCCTACAATGAGCAGTTCTTC. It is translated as CASSPTGGSYNEQFF. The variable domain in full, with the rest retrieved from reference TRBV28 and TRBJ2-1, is DVKVTQSSRYLVKRTGEKVFLECVQDMDHENMFWYRQDPGLGLRLIYFSYDVKMKEKGDIPEGYSVSREKKERFSLILESASTNQTSMYLCASSPTGGSYNEQFFGPGTRLTVL.